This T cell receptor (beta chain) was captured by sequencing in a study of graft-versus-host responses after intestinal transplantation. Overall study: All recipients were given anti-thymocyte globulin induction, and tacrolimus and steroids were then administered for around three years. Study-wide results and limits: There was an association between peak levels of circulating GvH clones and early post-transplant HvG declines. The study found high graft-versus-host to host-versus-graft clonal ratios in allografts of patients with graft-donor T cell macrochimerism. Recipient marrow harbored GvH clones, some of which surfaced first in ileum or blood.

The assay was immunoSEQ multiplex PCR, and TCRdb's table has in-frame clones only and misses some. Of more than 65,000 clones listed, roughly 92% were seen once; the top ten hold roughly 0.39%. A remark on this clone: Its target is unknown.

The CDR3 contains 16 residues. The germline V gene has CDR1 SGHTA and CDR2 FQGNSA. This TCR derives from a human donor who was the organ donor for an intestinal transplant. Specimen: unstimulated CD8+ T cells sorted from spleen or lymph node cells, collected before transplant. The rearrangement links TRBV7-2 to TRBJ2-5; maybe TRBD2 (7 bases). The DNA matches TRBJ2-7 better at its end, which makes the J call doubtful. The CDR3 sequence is CASSLGGPNYSYEQYF. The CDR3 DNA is TGTGCCAGCAGCTTGGGGGGGCCGAATTATTCGTACGAGCAGTACTTC.